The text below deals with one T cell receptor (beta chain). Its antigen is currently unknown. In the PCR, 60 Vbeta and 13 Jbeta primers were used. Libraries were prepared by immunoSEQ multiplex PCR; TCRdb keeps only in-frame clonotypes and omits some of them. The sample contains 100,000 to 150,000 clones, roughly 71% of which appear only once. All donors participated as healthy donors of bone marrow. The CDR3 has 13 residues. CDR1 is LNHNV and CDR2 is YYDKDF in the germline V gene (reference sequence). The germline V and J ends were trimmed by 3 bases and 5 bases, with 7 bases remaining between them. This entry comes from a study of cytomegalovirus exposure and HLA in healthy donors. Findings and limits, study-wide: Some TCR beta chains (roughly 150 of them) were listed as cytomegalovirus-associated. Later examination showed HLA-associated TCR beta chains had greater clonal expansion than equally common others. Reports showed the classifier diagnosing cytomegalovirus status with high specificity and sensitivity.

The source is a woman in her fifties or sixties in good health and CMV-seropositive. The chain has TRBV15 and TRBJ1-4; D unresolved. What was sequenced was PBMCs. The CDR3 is CATSRARNEKLFF. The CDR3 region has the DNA TGTGCCACCAGCAGGGCCCGCAATGAAAAACTGTTTTTT.